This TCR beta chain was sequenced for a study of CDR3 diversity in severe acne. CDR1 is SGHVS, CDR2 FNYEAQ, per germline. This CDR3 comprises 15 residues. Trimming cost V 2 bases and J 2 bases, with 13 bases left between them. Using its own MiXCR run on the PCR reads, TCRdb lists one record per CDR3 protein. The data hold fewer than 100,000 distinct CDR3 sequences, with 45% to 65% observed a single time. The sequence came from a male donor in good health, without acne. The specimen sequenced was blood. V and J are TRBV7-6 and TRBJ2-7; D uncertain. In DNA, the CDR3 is TGTGCCAGCAGCTTATCGGAAGATTCACCCTACGAGCAGTACTTC. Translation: CASSLSEDSPYEQYF. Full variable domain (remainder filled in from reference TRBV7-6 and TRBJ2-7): GAGVSQSPRYKVTKRGQDVALRCDPISGHVSLYWYRQALGQGPEFLTYFNYEAQQDKSGLPNDRFSAERPEGSISTLTIQRTEQRDSAMYRCASSLSEDSPYEQYFGPGTRLTVT.